This T cell receptor (beta chain) was recovered during a study of blood T cell repertoires in COVID-19. This CDR3 has 14 residues. Germline loops: CDR1 MNHEY, CDR2 SVGEGT. V lost 6 bases, J lost 6 bases, and 8 bases stayed unmatched. Libraries were prepared by immunoSEQ multiplex PCR; TCRdb keeps only in-frame clonotypes and omits some of them. Of about 190,000 clones in the sample, around 87% are singletons; the top ten hold about 26%. This TCR was sampled from a woman between 40 and 55 years old in a cohort exposed to, infected with or recovered from COVID-19 (not recorded which). Sequenced: PBMCs or T cells enriched from blood (not recorded which). The chain links TRBV6-2 or TRBV6-3 to TRBJ1-2; 9 bases align to TRBD1. CDR3 sequence (DNA): TGTGCCAGCAGCCGGACAGGGGAGTCGGATGGCTACACCTTC. It is translated as CASSRTGESDGYTF.